This T cell receptor beta chain emerged from a study of T-cell reconstitution after alpha-beta-depleted transplantation in children. Library preparation (for TCRbeta) was performed with unique molecular identifiers. Each CDR3 protein gets one entry after TCRdb re-called the PCR reads with MiXCR. The sample yields 150,000 to 200,000 distinct CDR3 sequences, roughly 7.5% seen once. This clonotype was seen ten or more times. The CDR3 consists of 12 residues. V dropped 5 bases and J dropped 9 bases, with 11 bases sitting between them. Germline values: CDR1 SGHTA, CDR2 FQGNSA. The chain employs TRBV7-2 and TRBJ2-1; D possibly uses TRBD1 or TRBD2 (5 bases each). This specimen was PBMCs from the stem cell graft donor, taken from the stem cell graft. The TCR was taken from a human donor who donated a stem cell graft to a child with Wiskott-Aldrich syndrome. The CDR3 loop is CASSRFGGEQFF. The CDR3 coding sequence is TGTGCCAGCAGCCGATTTGGGGGTGAGCAGTTCTTC.